This is a list of T cell receptor beta chains from one sample in a study of graft-versus-host responses after intestinal transplantation. Sequenced by immunoSEQ multiplex PCR; TCRdb stores in-frame clones only, minus some. The sample holds over 85,000 clones; just over 90% are singletons and the top ten take about 0.51%. Antigens for these TCRs are unknown. The sample was unstimulated CD8+ T cells sorted from spleen or lymph node cells, taken before intestinal transplant. Receptor source: a human donor who received an intestinal transplant. Each CDR3 is given with its conserved first and last residue. A D gene is named only where the DNA matches it firmly. Clone size appears in some rows only: once, few, many, or a class for an expanded clone.

d_gene: TRBD1; abundance: -; v_gene: TRBV28; j_gene: TRBJ1-4; CDR3nt: TGTGCCAGCAGTCCTGAGGACAGGGTCCGGACTAATGAAAAACTGTTTTTT; CDR3aa: CASSPEDRVRTNEKLFF
d_gene: -; abundance: -; v_gene: TRBV28; j_gene: TRBJ1-1; CDR3nt: TGTGCCAGCAGTTTTAGGGGGGGAATCACTGAAGCTTTCTTT; CDR3aa: CASSFRGGITEAFF
d_gene: TRBD1; abundance: -; v_gene: TRBV5-4; j_gene: TRBJ1-2; CDR3nt: TGTGCCAGCAGCGTCTGGTCAGGGGGCTATGGCTACACCTTC; CDR3aa: CASSVWSGGYGYTF
d_gene: -; abundance: -; v_gene: TRBV7-9; j_gene: TRBJ2-5; CDR3nt: TGTGCCAGCAGCTTAGGGACTCAGCAAGAGACCCAGTACTTC; CDR3aa: CASSLGTQQETQYF
d_gene: -; abundance: -; v_gene: TRBV21-1; j_gene: TRBJ2-5; CDR3nt: TGTGCCAGCAGCAAGGACAGCCCGGGAGAGACCCAGTACTTC; CDR3aa: CASSKDSPGETQYF
d_gene: -; abundance: -; v_gene: TRBV6-1; j_gene: TRBJ1-2; CDR3nt: TGTGCCAGCACAAGTCCTAACTATGGCTACACCTTC; CDR3aa: CASTSPNYGYTF
d_gene: -; abundance: -; v_gene: TRBV27; j_gene: TRBJ2-7; CDR3nt: TGTGCCAGCAGTTTCCTTACTACTAGCTCCTACGAGCAGTACTTC; CDR3aa: CASSFLTTSSYEQYF
d_gene: -; abundance: -; v_gene: TRBV2; j_gene: TRBJ1-1; CDR3nt: TGTGCCAGCAGACCCCCAGGGATCACTGAAGCTTTCTTT; CDR3aa: CASRPPGITEAFF
d_gene: -; abundance: -; v_gene: TRBV18; j_gene: TRBJ1-1; CDR3nt: TGTGCCAGCTCACCACTGGGGGAAGGAGCTTTCTTT; CDR3aa: CASSPLGEGAFF
d_gene: -; abundance: few; v_gene: TRBV7-9; j_gene: TRBJ1-1; CDR3nt: TGTGCCAGCAGCTTAGCGGCAATGGGGAACACTGAAGCTTTCTTT; CDR3aa: CASSLAAMGNTEAFF
d_gene: -; abundance: once; v_gene: TRBV29-1; j_gene: TRBJ2-7; CDR3nt: TGCAGCGTCCAAACCGGGACCGGGTCGTTCTACGAGCAGTACTTC; CDR3aa: CSVQTGTGSFYEQYF
d_gene: -; abundance: -; v_gene: TRBV27; j_gene: TRBJ1-5; CDR3nt: TGTGCCAGCAGGAATAGCAATCAGCCCCAGCATTTT; CDR3aa: CASRNSNQPQHF
d_gene: -; abundance: -; v_gene: TRBV30; j_gene: TRBJ2-7; CDR3nt: TGTGCCTGGAGTTATAGCTCCTACGAGCAGTACTTC; CDR3aa: CAWSYSSYEQYF
d_gene: TRBD2; abundance: -; v_gene: TRBV19; j_gene: TRBJ2-7; CDR3nt: TGTGCCAGTAGTGTGGGGGGGAGGTCTTACGAGCAGTACTTC; CDR3aa: CASSVGGRSYEQYF
d_gene: -; abundance: -; v_gene: TRBV2; j_gene: TRBJ2-1; CDR3nt: TGTGCCAGCAGTGAAGTTGCCGGTCAGAGCTCCTACAATGAGCAGTTCTTC; CDR3aa: CASSEVAGQSSYNEQFF
d_gene: -; abundance: -; v_gene: TRBV27; j_gene: TRBJ1-2; CDR3nt: TGTGCCAGCAGCCCCGACGGGGCAGGGTATGGCTACACCTTC; CDR3aa: CASSPDGAGYGYTF
d_gene: -; abundance: -; v_gene: TRBV6-1; j_gene: TRBJ2-4; CDR3nt: TGTGCCAGCGTTGCCTCCAAAAACATTCAGTACTTC; CDR3aa: CASVASKNIQYF
d_gene: -; abundance: -; v_gene: TRBV25-1; j_gene: TRBJ1-1; CDR3nt: TGTGCCAGCAGTGAAGAAGGGGCGGCCACTGAAGCTTTCTTT; CDR3aa: CASSEEGAATEAFF
d_gene: -; abundance: -; v_gene: TRBV6-6; j_gene: TRBJ1-5; CDR3nt: TGTGCCACGGGGGATCATCAGCCCCAGCATTTT; CDR3aa: CATGDHQPQHF
d_gene: -; abundance: -; v_gene: TRBV5-6; j_gene: TRBJ1-1; CDR3nt: TGTGCCAGCAGCTTGGGGGTTGAGGCTTTCTTT; CDR3aa: CASSLGVEAFF
d_gene: -; abundance: -; v_gene: TRBV6-4; j_gene: TRBJ2-3; CDR3nt: TGTGCCAGCAGTGACTCGGGGGATACGCAGTATTTT; CDR3aa: CASSDSGDTQYF
d_gene: -; abundance: -; v_gene: TRBV13; j_gene: TRBJ2-1; CDR3nt: TGTGCCAGCACATTGGGGTACAATGAGCAGTTCTTC; CDR3aa: CASTLGYNEQFF
d_gene: -; abundance: -; v_gene: TRBV5-1; j_gene: TRBJ2-3; CDR3nt: TGCGCCAGCAGCGGCCGGCTAGAAACTAGCACAGATACGCAGTATTTT; CDR3aa: CASSGRLETSTDTQYF
d_gene: -; abundance: -; v_gene: TRBV27; j_gene: TRBJ1-5; CDR3nt: TGTGCCAGCAGTTTATTAGGCCCAAATCAGCCCCAGCATTTT; CDR3aa: CASSLLGPNQPQHF
d_gene: -; abundance: -; v_gene: TRBV27; j_gene: TRBJ1-1; CDR3nt: TGTGCCAGCAGTTCTTCCCTGGACAGCTGGAACACTGAAGCTTTCTTT; CDR3aa: CASSSSLDSWNTEAFF
d_gene: TRBD1; abundance: -; v_gene: TRBV5-1; j_gene: TRBJ1-2; CDR3nt: TGCGCCAGCAGCTTGGTGTCAGGGGGATCCCTATTTGGCTACACCTTC; CDR3aa: CASSLVSGGSLFGYTF
d_gene: TRBD2; abundance: -; v_gene: TRBV4-1; j_gene: TRBJ2-7; CDR3nt: TGCGCCAGCAGCCAAGAATCGGGAGGTGTGAACGAGCAGTACTTC; CDR3aa: CASSQESGGVNEQYF
d_gene: -; abundance: -; v_gene: TRBV5-4; j_gene: TRBJ2-7; CDR3nt: TGTGCCAGCAGTACCGGGCCCTACTACGAGCAGTACTTC; CDR3aa: CASSTGPYYEQYF
d_gene: TRBD1; abundance: -; v_gene: TRBV9; j_gene: TRBJ1-1; CDR3nt: TGTGCCAGCAGCGCCGGGACAGGGCTTATGAACACTGAAGCTTTCTTT; CDR3aa: CASSAGTGLMNTEAFF
d_gene: TRBD1; abundance: -; v_gene: TRBV29-1; j_gene: TRBJ2-7; CDR3nt: TGCAGCGTTGAATTCGGACAGGGTGGATACGAGCAGTACTTC; CDR3aa: CSVEFGQGGYEQYF
d_gene: -; abundance: -; v_gene: TRBV11-3; j_gene: TRBJ2-1; CDR3nt: TGTGCCAGCAGCTTAGAGACCTCAGTGTACGATGAGCAGTTCTTC; CDR3aa: CASSLETSVYDEQFF
d_gene: TRBD2; abundance: -; v_gene: TRBV7-9; j_gene: TRBJ2-7; CDR3nt: TGTGCCAGCAGCACAGAGCGGGAGGGATCCTACGAGCAGTACTTC; CDR3aa: CASSTEREGSYEQYF
d_gene: -; abundance: -; v_gene: TRBV7-7; j_gene: TRBJ1-5; CDR3nt: TGTGCTAGCAGCCTGGGAACAGGGCCGAATCAGCCCCAGCATTTT; CDR3aa: CASSLGTGPNQPQHF
d_gene: -; abundance: -; v_gene: TRBV15; j_gene: TRBJ1-5; CDR3nt: TGTGCCACCAGCAGAGATTTCTACGGGTCGGATCAGCCCCAGCATTTT; CDR3aa: CATSRDFYGSDQPQHF
d_gene: TRBD1; abundance: -; v_gene: TRBV7-2; j_gene: TRBJ2-3; CDR3nt: TGTGCCAGCAGCTCCCTAGCAGGGGGCCTTAGCACAGATACGCAGTATTTT; CDR3aa: CASSSLAGGLSTDTQYF